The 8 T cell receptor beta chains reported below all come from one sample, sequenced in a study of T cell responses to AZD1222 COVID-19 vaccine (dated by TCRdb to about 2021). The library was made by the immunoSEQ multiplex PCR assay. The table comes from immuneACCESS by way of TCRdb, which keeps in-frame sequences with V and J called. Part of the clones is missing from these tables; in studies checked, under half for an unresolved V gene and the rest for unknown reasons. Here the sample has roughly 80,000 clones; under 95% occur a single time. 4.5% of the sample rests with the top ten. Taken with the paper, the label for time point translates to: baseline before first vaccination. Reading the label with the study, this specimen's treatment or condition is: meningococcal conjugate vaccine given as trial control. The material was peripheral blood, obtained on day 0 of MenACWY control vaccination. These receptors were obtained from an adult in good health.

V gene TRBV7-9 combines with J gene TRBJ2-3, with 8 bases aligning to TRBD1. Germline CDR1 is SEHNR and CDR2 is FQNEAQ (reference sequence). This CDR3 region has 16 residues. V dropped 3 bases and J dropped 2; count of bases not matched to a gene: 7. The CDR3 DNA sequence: TGTGCCAGCAGCTTCTATCCAGGGGGCGCCACAGATACGCAGTATTTT. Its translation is CASSFYPGGATDTQYF.

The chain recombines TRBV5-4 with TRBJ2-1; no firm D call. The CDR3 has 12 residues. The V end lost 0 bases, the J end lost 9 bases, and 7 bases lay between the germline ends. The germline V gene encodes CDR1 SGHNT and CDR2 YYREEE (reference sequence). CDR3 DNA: TGTGCCAGCAGCTTGGCAAATCGTGAGCAGTTCTTC. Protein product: CASSLANREQFF. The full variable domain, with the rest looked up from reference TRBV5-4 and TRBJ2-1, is ETGVTQSPTHLIKTRGQQVTLRCSSQSGHNTVSWYQQALGQGPQFIFQYYREEENGRGNFPPRFSGLQFPNYSSELNVNALELDDSALYLCASSLANREQFFGPGTRLTVL.

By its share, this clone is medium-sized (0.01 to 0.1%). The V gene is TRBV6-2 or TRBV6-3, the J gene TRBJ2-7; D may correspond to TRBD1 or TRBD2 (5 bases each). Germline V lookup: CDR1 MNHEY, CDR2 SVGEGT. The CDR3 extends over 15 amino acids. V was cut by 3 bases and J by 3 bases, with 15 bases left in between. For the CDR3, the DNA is TGTGCCAGCAGTTATAGATGGGACGGGGACTACGAGCAGTACTTC. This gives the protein CASSYRWDGDYEQYF.

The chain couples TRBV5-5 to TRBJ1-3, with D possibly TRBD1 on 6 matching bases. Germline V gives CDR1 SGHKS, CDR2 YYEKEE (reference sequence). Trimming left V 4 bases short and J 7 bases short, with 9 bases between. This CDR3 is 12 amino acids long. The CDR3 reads CASSLRGNTIYF. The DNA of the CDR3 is TGTGCCAGCAGCCTCAGGGGCAACACCATATATTTT.

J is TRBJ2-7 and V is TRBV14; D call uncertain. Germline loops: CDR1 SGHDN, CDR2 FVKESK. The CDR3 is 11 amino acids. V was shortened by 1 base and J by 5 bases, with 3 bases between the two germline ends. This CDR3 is CASSQANEQYF. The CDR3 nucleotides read TGTGCCAGCAGCCAAGCCAACGAGCAGTACTTC.

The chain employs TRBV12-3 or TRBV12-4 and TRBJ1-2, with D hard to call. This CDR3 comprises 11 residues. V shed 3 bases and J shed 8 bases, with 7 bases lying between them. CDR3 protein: CASSFGLGYTF. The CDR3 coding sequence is TGTGCCAGCAGTTTCGGATTGGGCTACACCTTC.

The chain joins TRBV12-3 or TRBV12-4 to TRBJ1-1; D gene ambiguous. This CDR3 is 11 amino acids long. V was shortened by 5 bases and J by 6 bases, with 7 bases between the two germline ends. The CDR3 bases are TGTGCCAGCAGTAAAGTCGCTGAAGCTTTCTTT. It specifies CASSKVAEAFF.

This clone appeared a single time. The CDR3 spells CASRVTSSYNSPLHF. The CDR3 bases are TGTGCCAGCAGAGTAACTAGCTCCTATAATTCACCCCTCCACTTT. The chain has TRBV2 and TRBJ1-6; no clear D. Germline CDR1 is SNHLY and CDR2 is FYNNEI. The V and J ends lost 6 bases and 0 bases respectively, with 9 bases between them. The CDR3 is 15 amino acids. Together with reference TRBV2 and TRBJ1-6, the CDR3 gives the full variable domain: EPEVTQTPSHQVTQMGQEVILRCVPISNHLYFYWYRQILGQKVEFLVSFYNNEISEKSEIFDDQFSVERPDGSNFTLKIRSTKLEDSAMYFCASRVTSSYNSPLHFGNGTRLTVT.